A single sample is the source of the 24 T cell receptor beta chains below, sequenced in a study of Ad26.COV2.S vaccination and SARS-CoV-2 variants. Libraries were prepared by immunoSEQ multiplex PCR; TCRdb keeps only in-frame clonotypes and omits some of them. The table records around 500,000 clones, 80% to 90% of them present only once. Treatment: approximately 18 received Ad26.COV2.S at low or high dose, single or two shots; a few received placebo; per-sample allocation not given. Vaccine and placebo recipients were sampled on day 63 after the first injection. The material was peripheral blood, obtained in a trial of Ad26.COV2.S vaccine versus placebo. These receptors were taken from a person between 18 and 59 years old who received the Ad26.COV2.S COVID-19 vaccine or a placebo.

In nucleotides, the CDR3 is TGTGCCAGCAGCCCGAAACGTCAGGGGCGTACTGTTGGCTACACCTTC. Translation gives CASSPKRQGRTVGYTF. V is TRBV3-1 (or the pseudogene TRBV3-2) and J is TRBJ1-2; D is possibly TRBD1 (6 bases). The CDR3 runs to 16 residues. CDR1 is LGHDT and CDR2 is YNNKEL in the germline V gene (reference sequence). V shed 4 bases and J shed 7 bases, with 22 bases lying between them.

V gene TRBV19 combines with J gene TRBJ1-4; the D is unclear. The CDR3 covers 14 residues. The germline CDR1 and CDR2 sequences are LNHDA and SQIVND (reference sequence). V was cut by 8 bases and J by 5 bases, with 15 bases left in between. The CDR3 DNA reads as TGTGCCAGTTGTTTCGACGGATCAAATGAAAAACTGTTTTTT. It codes for CASCFDGSNEKLFF. Complete variable domain (other parts from reference TRBV19 and TRBJ1-4): DGGITQSPKYLFRKEGQNVTLSCEQNLNHDAMYWYRQDPGQGLRLIYYSQIVNDFQKGDIAEGYSVSREKKESFPLTVTSAQKNPTAFYLCASCFDGSNEKLFFGSGTQLSVL.

The chain combines TRBV18 with TRBJ2-6; 9 nucleotides line up with TRBD1. Losses at the gene ends were 5 bases for V and 2 bases for J; bases not matched to a gene: 4. The length of the CDR3 is 16 residues. CDR1 is KGHSH and CDR2 is LQKENI in the germline V gene. This chain's CDR3 is CASSTRTGAGANVLTF. CDR3 nucleotide sequence: TGTGCCAGCTCAACCCGGACAGGGGCTGGGGCCAACGTCCTGACTTTC.

Turning to this clone: Other nucleotide sequences in the sample specify the same CDR3. The rearrangement joins TRBV30 to TRBJ1-1; D not certain. The germline V gene has CDR1 GTSNPN and CDR2 SVGIG (reference sequence). V shed 2 bases and J shed 0 bases, with 7 bases lying between them. The CDR3 totals 13 residues. CDR3 sequence reads: CAWSRDMNTEAFF. The DNA of the CDR3 is TGTGCCTGGAGTCGTGACATGAACACTGAAGCTTTCTTT. Complete variable domain (other parts from reference TRBV30 and TRBJ1-1): SQTIHQWPATLVQPVGSPLSLECTVEGTSNPNLYWYRQAAGRGLQLLFYSVGIGQISSEVPQNLSASRPQDRQFILSSKKLLLSDSGFYLCAWSRDMNTEAFFGQGTRLTVV.

The chain combines TRBV19 with TRBJ1-1; the D is unclear. CDR3 length: 14 residues. Germline values: CDR1 LNHDA, CDR2 SQIVND (reference sequence). V lost 1 base to trimming and J lost 6 bases, with 12 bases between them. This CDR3 reads CASSIGEPIPEAFF. CDR3 coding DNA: TGTGCCAGTAGTATAGGAGAGCCCATACCTGAAGCTTTCTTT.

The V and J genes are TRBV18 and TRBJ2-7, with D maybe TRBD1 (6 bases). Germline values: CDR1 KGHSH, CDR2 LQKENI. There are 14 residues in the CDR3. Trimming cost V 2 bases and J 6 bases, with 14 bases left between them. In DNA, the CDR3 is TGTGCCAGCTCACCAGAGGCAGGGGAGTCCGAGCAGTACTTC. Its translation is CASSPEAGESEQYF.

The V call is TRBV18, the J call TRBJ1-6, with D possibly being TRBD1 (5 bases). The CDR3 sequence is 17 residues long. Germline CDR1 and CDR2: KGHSH and LQKENI. Trimming took 4 bases from V and 4 from J, leaving 17 bases between them. The CDR3 sequence: CASSHEPRGKYNSPLHF. CDR3 nucleotides: TGTGCCAGCTCACATGAGCCCCGGGGCAAATATAATTCACCCCTCCACTTT.

The chain links TRBV7-6 to TRBJ2-7, with D hard to call. Germline V lookup: CDR1 SGHVS, CDR2 FNYEAQ. Deletions cut 8 bases from V and 3 bases from J, with 11 bases between. The CDR3 runs 12 residues. The CDR3 spells CASGTFGYEQYF. CDR3 bases: TGTGCCAGCGGAACTTTTGGCTACGAGCAGTACTTC. Looking up the rest from reference TRBV7-6 and TRBJ2-7 gives the full variable domain: GAGVSQSPRYKVTKRGQDVALRCDPISGHVSLYWYRQALGQGPEFLTYFNYEAQQDKSGLPNDRFSAERPEGSISTLTIQRTEQRDSAMYRCASGTFGYEQYFGPGTRLTVT.

The genes are TRBV6-2 or TRBV6-3 and TRBJ2-7; 11 bases agree with TRBD2. In germline, CDR1 is MNHEY, CDR2 SVGEGT. V shed 5 bases, J shed 4 bases, and the junction held 13 bases outside the gene matches. CDR3 length equals 17 residues. The CDR3 DNA reads TGTGCCAGCAGTCGCTTTTCGATAGCGGGAGGGCCTTACGAGCAGTACTTC. Its translation is CASSRFSIAGGPYEQYF.

The chain links TRBV6-2 or TRBV6-3 to TRBJ2-7, with 9 positions matching TRBD2. The CDR3 loop spans 17 amino acids. From germline, CDR1 is MNHEY and CDR2 SVGEGT. With V trimmed by 5 bases and J by 1 base, 12 bases remained unmatched. CDR3 loop: CASSPPGLAGRSYEQYF. For the CDR3, the DNA is TGTGCCAGCAGTCCACCGGGGCTAGCGGGGAGGTCCTACGAGCAGTACTTC.

V gene TRBV5-1 combines with J gene TRBJ1-1, with 8 bases aligning to TRBD1. This CDR3 is built from 15 residues. Per germline, CDR1 SGHRS and CDR2 YFSETQ. V lost 4 bases, J lost 1 base, and 6 bases stayed unmatched. As DNA, the CDR3 is TGCGCCAGCAGCAGGGACAGGATAGCGAACACTGAAGCTTTCTTT. Its translation: CASSRDRIANTEAFF.

V and J are TRBV13 and TRBJ1-2; 11 bases match TRBD1. CDR3 length: 16 residues. Germline CDR1 is PRHDT and CDR2 is FYEKMQ (reference sequence). Unmatched junction bases numbered 4, after V lost 1 base and J lost 3 bases. CDR3 protein: CASSLDRDRGYYGYTF. The CDR3, as DNA: TGTGCCAGCAGCTTAGACCGGGACAGGGGGTACTATGGCTACACCTTC. Drawing the rest from reference TRBV13 and TRBJ1-2, the complete variable domain is AAGVIQSPRHLIKEKRETATLKCYPIPRHDTVYWYQQGPGQDPQFLISFYEKMQSDKGSIPDRFSAQQFSDYHSELNMSSLELGDSALYFCASSLDRDRGYYGYTFGSGTRLTVV.

The chain carries TRBV6-5 and TRBJ2-2; weak D call: TRBD1 (5 bases). Trimming left V 7 bases short and J 4 bases short, with 16 bases between. The CDR3 is 15 residues long. CDR1 is MNHEY, CDR2 SVGAGI, per germline. The CDR3 DNA sequence: TGTGCCAGCACCGGGCGACCCGACAGCACCGGGGAGCTGTTTTTT. Its translation: CASTGRPDSTGELFF.

The rearrangement links TRBV27 to TRBJ2-7, with D tentatively TRBD1 or TRBD2 (5 bases each). Trimming shortened V by 0 bases and J by 1 base, and 10 bases separated the two germline ends. CDR1 and CDR2 from the germline V gene are MNHEY and SMNVEV (reference sequence). This CDR3 comprises 15 residues. Written as DNA, the CDR3 is TGTGCCAGCAGTTTATCGGGGGTAGGGTCCTACGAGCAGTACTTC. Translated, it gives CASSLSGVGSYEQYF.

The V call is TRBV9, the J call TRBJ2-7, with 13 bases aligning to TRBD2. The CDR3 has 14 residues. Unmatched junction bases numbered 4, after V lost 5 bases and J lost 5 bases. Germline CDR1 SGDLS, CDR2 YYNGEE. The CDR3 sequence is CASSSGLAGHEQYF. The CDR3 DNA is TGTGCCAGCAGTTCGGGACTAGCGGGGCACGAGCAGTACTTC.

This rearrangement joins TRBV6-1 to TRBJ2-2, with D maybe TRBD1 (6 bases). The CDR3 spans 17 residues. Trimming pared 4 bases from V and 4 bases from J, leaving 19 bases between. Germline loops: CDR1 MNHNS, CDR2 SASEGT. The CDR3 DNA follows: TGTGCCAGCAGTGGGTTTGTGGGGGCCTCGGGCACCGGGGAGCTGTTTTTT. Translating gives CASSGFVGASGTGELFF.

The V gene is TRBV24-1, the J gene TRBJ2-2; no clear D. Trimming took off 3 bases at V and 4 bases at J, with 14 bases between the two ends. Germline CDR1 is KGHDR and CDR2 is SFDVKD. The CDR3 extends over 16 amino acids. The CDR3 coding sequence is TGTGCCACCAGTGATGGAACCGGGCCCTTCACCGGGGAGCTGTTTTTT. It codes for CATSDGTGPFTGELFF.

CDR3 nucleotide sequence: TGTGCCAGCAGCCAAGAAAGGCTTCGGGGTGGAATGTTTGGCTACACCTTC. Encoded protein: CASSQERLRGGMFGYTF. The rearrangement joins TRBV4-2 to TRBJ1-2; D ambiguous. The CDR3 runs to 17 residues. Germline V gives CDR1 LGHNA, CDR2 YNFKEQ. Trimming removed 0 bases at V and 7 bases at J, with 21 bases between.

The chain couples TRBV11-2 to TRBJ2-7, with 9 bases identical to TRBD1. This CDR3 is built from 14 residues. In germline, CDR1 is SGHAT, CDR2 FQNNGV. Germline trimming cut 5 bases from V and 6 bases from J; bases unmatched to any gene: 8. The chain's CDR3 is CASSNTGGSGEQYF. The CDR3 DNA reads as TGTGCCAGCAGCAATACAGGGGGCTCCGGCGAGCAGTACTTC.

V and J are TRBV21-1 and TRBJ2-1; the D call in the table, TRBD1, was not verified against the DNA. TRBV21-1 is a recognized pseudogene. CDR3 length equals 15 residues. CDR3 region: CASSKLRAGDNEQFF. The CDR3 DNA reads TGTGCCAGCAGCAAATTGCGGGCAGGGGACAATGAGCAGTTCTTC.

For this clone: Other DNA sequences in this sample translate to the same CDR3. The rearrangement links TRBV6-5 to TRBJ2-7, with 8 nucleotides matching TRBD1. Germline CDR1 reads MNHEY; CDR2 reads SVGAGI. Trimming cost V 4 bases and J 0 bases; bases outside gene matches: 5. The CDR3 has 15 residues. The CDR3 DNA sequence: TGTGCCAGCAGTTTGGGGACAGGATCCTCCTACGAGCAGTACTTC. Its translation is CASSLGTGSSYEQYF.

The genes are TRBV3-1 (or the pseudogene TRBV3-2) and TRBJ1-1, with a tentative D call TRBD1 (5 bases). There are 15 residues in the CDR3. The germline CDR1 and CDR2 sequences are LGHDT and YNNKEL (reference sequence). V lost 4 bases to trimming and J lost 1 base, with 13 bases between them. The CDR3 coding sequence is TGTGCCAGCAGCCTCCGGTTTGGGGGGAACACTGAAGCTTTCTTT. Residues: CASSLRFGGNTEAFF.

The chain couples TRBV20-1 to TRBJ1-1; D might be TRBD1 (5 bases). With 3 bases removed from V and 3 bases from J, the gap between germline ends came to 11 bases. The CDR3 contains 13 residues. Germline V gene data show CDR1 as DFQATT and CDR2 as SNEGSKA (reference sequence). The CDR3 DNA is TGCAGTGCTAGTCAGGGTATGGACACTGAAGCTTTCTTT. Translated, it gives CSASQGMDTEAFF.

V is TRBV9 and J is TRBJ1-1, with TRBD1 matching 7 bases. From germline, CDR1 is SGDLS and CDR2 YYNGEE. The CDR3 has 13 amino acids. V lost 0 bases, J lost 7 bases, and 3 bases stayed unmatched. The CDR3 reads CASSVEWDSEAFF. CDR3 DNA: TGTGCCAGCAGCGTAGAATGGGACAGTGAAGCTTTCTTT. The full variable domain, with the rest looked up from reference TRBV9 and TRBJ1-1, is DSGVTQTPKHLITATGQRVTLRCSPRSGDLSVYWYQQSLDQGLQFLIQYYNGEERAKGNILERFSAQQFPDLHSELNLSSLELGDSALYFCASSVEWDSEAFFGQGTRLTVV.